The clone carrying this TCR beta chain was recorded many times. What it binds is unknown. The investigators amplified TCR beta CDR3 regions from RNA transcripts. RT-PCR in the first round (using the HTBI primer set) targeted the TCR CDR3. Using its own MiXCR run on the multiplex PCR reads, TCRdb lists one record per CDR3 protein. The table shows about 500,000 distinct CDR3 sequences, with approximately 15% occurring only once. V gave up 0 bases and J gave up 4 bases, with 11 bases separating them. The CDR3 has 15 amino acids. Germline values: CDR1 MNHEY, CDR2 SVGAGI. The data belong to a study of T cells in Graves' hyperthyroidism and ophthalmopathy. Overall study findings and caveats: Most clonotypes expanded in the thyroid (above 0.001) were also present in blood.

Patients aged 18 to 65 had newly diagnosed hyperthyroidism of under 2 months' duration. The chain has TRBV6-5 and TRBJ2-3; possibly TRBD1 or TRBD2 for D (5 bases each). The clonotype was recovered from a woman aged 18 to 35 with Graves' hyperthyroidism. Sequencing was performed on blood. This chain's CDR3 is CASSYSVGTPDTQYF. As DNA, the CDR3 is TGTGCCAGCAGTTACTCGGTTGGGACCCCAGATACGCAGTATTTT.